The 22 T cell receptor beta chains below all came from one sample that was sequenced in a study of blood T cell repertoires in COVID-19. Assay: immunoSEQ multiplex PCR; the TCRdb copy retains only in-frame clones and omits some. The table includes about 270,000 clones, roughly 90% detected once. Sequencing was done on a sample of PBMCs or T cells enriched from blood (not recorded which). The origin of the receptors is a man aged 35 to 55 who had been exposed to COVID-19.

This chain links TRBV5-1 with TRBJ2-3; 13 nucleotides agree with TRBD2. The CDR3 has 18 residues. Germline trimming cut 4 bases from V and 1 base from J; bases unmatched to any gene: 9. CDR1 is SGHRS and CDR2 is YFSETQ in the germline V gene. The CDR3 loop reads CASSRGTSGDFRTDTQYF. As DNA, the CDR3 is TGCGCCAGCAGCCGCGGGACTAGCGGGGACTTCCGCACAGATACGCAGTATTTT.

The chain joins TRBV30 to TRBJ1-1; D is ambiguous. V was clipped by 0 bases and J by 8 bases, with 7 bases between them. The germline V gene has CDR1 GTSNPN and CDR2 SVGIG (reference sequence). This CDR3 is built from 11 residues. CDR3 sequence reads: CAWSVRREAFF. The CDR3 bases are TGTGCCTGGAGTGTACGGCGGGAAGCTTTCTTT.

This rearrangement joins TRBV7-9 to TRBJ2-1; no definite D call. The ends were cut back, 1 base at V and 6 bases at J, with 7 bases in the middle. CDR3 length equals 13 residues. The germline CDR1 and CDR2 sequences are SEHNR and FQNEAQ (reference sequence). The chain's CDR3 is CASSLVVPNEQFF. The CDR3 DNA sequence: TGTGCCAGCAGCTTAGTAGTTCCCAATGAGCAGTTCTTC.

The chain has TRBV27 and TRBJ2-1; TRBD2 might be the D (5 bases). The V gene's germline CDR1 is MNHEY and CDR2 SMNVEV (reference sequence). This CDR3 is built from 15 residues. V gave up 0 bases and J gave up 6 bases, with 12 bases separating them. DNA of the CDR3: TGTGCCAGCAGTTTATCCCCAACTAGTGGCAATGAGCAGTTCTTC. Amino acids: CASSLSPTSGNEQFF.

The chain has TRBV7-2 and TRBJ1-1; a weak D match, TRBD1 (6 bases). Trimming cost V 5 bases and J 1 base, with 8 bases left between them. Germline V gene sequence: CDR1 SGHTA, CDR2 FQGNSA. The CDR3 has 13 amino acids. Here the CDR3 DNA reads TGTGCCAGCAGCCGGACAGCGAACACTGAAGCTTTCTTT. Translated: CASSRTANTEAFF. Filled out from reference TRBV7-2 and TRBJ1-1, the complete variable domain reads GAGVSQSPSNKVTEKGKDVELRCDPISGHTALYWYRQSLGQGLEFLIYFQGNSAPDKSGLPSDRFSAERTGGSVSTLTIQRTQQEDSAVYLCASSRTANTEAFFGQGTRLTVV.

The rearrangement joins TRBV12-3 or TRBV12-4 to TRBJ2-7; D gene unclear. This CDR3 is 13 amino acids long. The V gene lost 1 base and the J gene lost 1 base, with 5 bases spanning the gap. CDR3: CASSLELSYEQYF. The CDR3 region has the DNA TGTGCCAGCAGTTTAGAACTATCCTACGAGCAGTACTTC.

V usage is TRBV28 and J usage is TRBJ2-7, with D tentatively TRBD2 (7 bases). This CDR3 has 14 residues. Looked up from germline, CDR1 is MDHEN and CDR2 is SYDVKM. The V end lost 7 bases, the J end lost 3 bases, and 16 bases lay between the germline ends. The CDR3 DNA reads as TGTGCCAGCATAGGGGGAGGGGCGGTCTACGAGCAGTACTTC. Its protein is CASIGGGAVYEQYF.

The chain is built from TRBV6-5 and TRBJ2-7, with 7 bases fitting TRBD1. With V trimmed by 7 bases and J by 3 bases, 6 bases remained unmatched. The CDR3 extends over 13 amino acids. The germline CDR1 and CDR2 sequences are MNHEY and SVGAGI. The DNA of the CDR3 is TGTGCCAGCAAACCACAGGGGAACTACGAGCAGTACTTC. The encoded protein is CASKPQGNYEQYF.

The chain employs TRBV2 and TRBJ2-5; 8 nucleotides align to TRBD1. Trimming removed 6 bases from V and 5 bases from J; junction bases left unmatched: 8. Germline V gene sequence: CDR1 SNHLY, CDR2 FYNNEI. The CDR3 has 14 amino acids. The DNA for the CDR3 is TGTGCCAGCAGCGTGGGGACAGGTCGTGAGACCCAGTACTTC. The encoded protein is CASSVGTGRETQYF.

The rearrangement uses TRBV4-1 and TRBJ2-3; 11 nucleotides align to TRBD1. The CDR3 consists of 15 residues. Germline CDR1 reads MGHRA; CDR2 reads YSYEKL. V dropped 2 bases and J dropped 4; count of bases not matched to a gene: 2. The chain's CDR3 is CASSQLGQGADTQYF. The CDR3 DNA reads TGCGCCAGCAGCCAACTGGGACAGGGGGCAGATACGCAGTATTTT.

The chain links TRBV2 to TRBJ2-5, with D possibly being TRBD1 (5 bases). The CDR3 extends over 12 amino acids. Germline V gene lookup returns CDR1 SNHLY and CDR2 FYNNEI. Trimming stripped 6 bases from V and 5 bases from J, with 10 bases between. The CDR3 is CASRQGRETQYF. The CDR3, as DNA: TGTGCCAGCAGGCAGGGTAGGGAGACCCAGTACTTC.

J is TRBJ2-5 and V is TRBV28; 7 bases are a match to TRBD2. The CDR3 is made up of 14 amino acids. The ends lost 5 bases at V and 3 bases at J; junction bases unmatched: 6. CDR1 is MDHEN and CDR2 is SYDVKM in the germline V gene. The CDR3 reads CASSTGGGKETQYF. The CDR3 region has the DNA TGTGCCAGCAGTACAGGCGGGGGAAAAGAGACCCAGTACTTC. The full variable domain, rest sourced from reference TRBV28 and TRBJ2-5, is DVKVTQSSRYLVKRTGEKVFLECVQDMDHENMFWYRQDPGLGLRLIYFSYDVKMKEKGDIPEGYSVSREKKERFSLILESASTNQTSMYLCASSTGGGKETQYFGPGTRLLVL.

V and J are TRBV15 and TRBJ1-5; maybe TRBD1 (5 bases). Deletions cut 6 bases from V and 6 bases from J, with 15 bases between. Looked up from germline, CDR1 is LNHNV and CDR2 is YYDKDF (reference sequence). The CDR3 runs 14 residues. CDR3 coding DNA: TGTGCCACCAGAGGGGCGGGGGGAGGTCAGCCCCAGCATTTT. Its translation is CATRGAGGGQPQHF.

The rearrangement links TRBV7-2 to TRBJ2-1; 8 bases fit TRBD1. The CDR3 sequence is 16 residues long. Germline V gives CDR1 SGHTA, CDR2 FQGNSA. V shed 3 bases and J 0 bases; nucleotides not matched to a gene: 4. The CDR3: CASSFRDRYSYNEQFF. The CDR3 coding sequence is TGTGCCAGCAGCTTCCGGGACAGGTACTCCTACAATGAGCAGTTCTTC.

V and J are TRBV10-3 and TRBJ2-2; D might be TRBD2 (5 bases). From germline, CDR1 is ENHRY and CDR2 SYGVKD. The CDR3 extends over 16 amino acids. Trimming pared 6 bases from V and 0 bases from J, leaving 14 bases between. CDR3 coding DNA: TGTGCCATCAGCTCTACCGGAGGCGCGAACACCGGGGAGCTGTTTTTT. It codes for CAISSTGGANTGELFF.

The gene calls are TRBV4-2 and TRBJ1-4; 10 bases agree with TRBD1. V gave up 0 bases and J gave up 6 bases; unmatched junction bases: 7. The CDR3 has 17 amino acids. CDR1 LGHNA and CDR2 YNFKEQ come from the germline V gene. The CDR3 DNA reads as TGTGCCAGCAGCCAAGACCCAGGACAGGGGGTATATGAAAAACTGTTTTTT. It yields the protein CASSQDPGQGVYEKLFF.

The chain combines TRBV10-3 with TRBJ1-1, with 10 bases aligning to TRBD1. The CDR3 runs to 15 residues. Germline CDR1 ENHRY, CDR2 SYGVKD. The V and J ends lost 2 bases and 3 bases, in that order; junction bases with no gene match: 3. The DNA of the CDR3 is TGTGCCATCAGTGAGGGGACAGGGGAAGACACTGAAGCTTTCTTT. Translated, it gives CAISEGTGEDTEAFF.

The gene calls are TRBV28 and TRBJ2-7, with TRBD1 identical over 9 bases. There are 15 residues in the CDR3. V was clipped by 5 bases and J by 0 bases; unmatched bases: 5. The germline CDR1 and CDR2 sequences are MDHEN and SYDVKM. This CDR3 is CASSRGQGRSYEQYF. DNA of the CDR3: TGTGCCAGCAGTCGAGGACAGGGGCGCTCCTACGAGCAGTACTTC.

The chain links TRBV4-1 to TRBJ2-7; 13 bases map to TRBD2. V trimming: 0 bases; J trimming: 3 bases; junction bases outside the gene matches: 5. The germline CDR1 and CDR2 sequences are MGHRA and YSYEKL. The CDR3 consists of 17 residues. CDR3 loop: CASSQDVTSGRIYEQYF. The CDR3 DNA reads TGCGCCAGCAGCCAAGATGTGACTAGCGGGAGGATCTACGAGCAGTACTTC.

This clone was picked up one time. V usage is TRBV30 and J usage is TRBJ1-3, with D uncertain. Between the trimmed V and J ends, which lost 0 bases and 6 bases, there was a span of 3 bases. In germline, CDR1 is GTSNPN, CDR2 SVGIG (reference sequence). The CDR3 is 11 residues long. This chain's CDR3 is CAWSVKNTIYF. In DNA form, the CDR3 reads TGTGCCTGGAGTGTCAAAAACACCATATATTTT.

V and J are TRBV4-3 and TRBJ1-2; the D gene is possibly TRBD1 (5 bases). V was trimmed by 1 base and J by 8 bases, leaving 11 bases between them. This CDR3 is built from 13 residues. Germline V lookup: CDR1 LGHNA, CDR2 YSLEER. The DNA for the CDR3 is TGCGCCAGCAGCCAAGTGGAAGGGGCGGGCTACACCTTC. Protein product: CASSQVEGAGYTF.

The rearrangement links TRBV11-2 to TRBJ2-4, with D possibly matching TRBD1 (6 bases). CDR1 SGHAT and CDR2 FQNNGV come from the germline V gene. CDR3 size: 14 residues. Trimming left V 5 bases short and J 5 bases short, with 13 bases between. The DNA for the CDR3 is TGTGCCAGCAGCCTGGGGGCGGCCGAAAACATTCAGTACTTC. It translates to CASSLGAAENIQYF.